This record covers a single T cell receptor beta chain. Its antigen remains unknown. Evenly divided among several immunoSEQ plates was the genomic DNA of each subset. Clones were read by immunoSEQ multiplex PCR, and TCRdb kept only the in-frame ones, dropping some. The sample contains roughly 1,800,000 clones, about 95% of which appear only once. These data originate in a study of shared clonotypes between healthy human individuals. On the study more broadly: Researchers assigned three CD4 naive, three CD4 memory, two CD8 naive and one CD8 memory plate to each donor. Study results and caveats: Shared clonotypes across all four donors exceeded non-shared ones in generation probability.

Naive CD8 isolation took CD45RO-negative cells positively selected for CCR7 and excluded terminally differentiated effector memory CD45RA+ cells. The specimen was naive CD8+ T cells sorted from blood. The sequence was obtained from a man younger than 35 in good health.

The CDR3 reads CSVDAGAYGYTF. The CDR3 nucleotides are TGCAGCGTCGACGCAGGGGCCTATGGCTACACCTTC. V gene TRBV29-1 combines with J gene TRBJ1-2; possible D gene TRBD1, 6 bases. Germline V lookup: CDR1 SQVTM, CDR2 ANQGSEA. Trimming took 6 bases from V and 4 from J, leaving 12 bases between them. This CDR3 has 12 amino acids.